A selection of T cell receptor beta chains follows, all from one sample in a study of PD-1 blockade in classical Hodgkin lymphoma. Profiling relied on immunoSEQ multiplex PCR, and the TCRdb table lists in-frame clones only, not all of them. The data hold 25,000 or so clones, with more than 75% observed a single time. The sample in question was peripheral blood mononuclear cells (PBMCs), obtained before the fourth cycle of nivolumab. The receptors were gathered from a human donor with classical Hodgkin lymphoma. Each CDR3 is given with its conserved first and last residue. The D gene is left open where the match is weak. Clone size, where shown, is once, few, many, or a class for clones that have expanded.

cdr3_aa	cdr3_nt	clone_size	v_call	j_call	d_call
CASSFGLGDYEQYF	TGCGCCAGCAGCTTCGGGTTGGGCGACTACGAGCAGTACTTC	-	TRBV5-1	TRBJ2-7	-
CASSFTDRTQETQYF	TGCGCCAGCAGCTTCACTGACAGGACTCAAGAGACCCAGTACTTC	-	TRBV5-1	TRBJ2-5	-
CASSPRHTYEQYF	TGTGCCAGCTCACCACGACACACCTACGAGCAGTACTTC	-	TRBV18	TRBJ2-7	-
CASSESTVDFYGYTF	TGCGCCAGCAGTGAGTCGACGGTTGATTTCTATGGCTACACCTTC	-	TRBV10-1	TRBJ1-2	-
CASSLRTGGDTEAFF	TGCGCCAGCAGCTTGCGGACAGGGGGGGACACTGAAGCTTTCTTT	-	TRBV5-1	TRBJ1-1	TRBD1
CAWSGVRASGAF	TGTGCCTGGAGTGGAGTAAGGGCTAGCGGAGCCTTC	-	TRBV30	TRBJ2-7	TRBD2
CASTGVRNTGELFF	TGTGCCAGCACCGGGGTTCGGAACACCGGGGAGCTGTTTTTT	-	TRBV2	TRBJ2-2	-
CASRYGGVNTEAFF	TGTGCCAGTAGATACGGGGGAGTAAACACTGAAGCTTTCTTT	-	TRBV19	TRBJ1-1	-
CASSLATRPNTGELFF	TGCGCCAGCAGCTTGGCTACTAGACCGAACACCGGGGAGCTGTTTTTT	-	TRBV5-1	TRBJ2-2	-
CAINRGLSHEQFF	TGTGCCATCAACAGGGGGCTCTCGCATGAGCAGTTCTTC	-	TRBV7-9	TRBJ2-1	TRBD1
CASKVGLAGPEGELFF	TGTGCCAGCAAGGTCGGCCTAGCGGGGCCTGAGGGGGAGCTGTTTTTT	few	TRBV2	TRBJ2-2	TRBD2
CATSRTSGRLDTQYF	TGTGCCACCAGCAGGACTAGCGGGAGGCTAGATACGCAGTATTTT	-	TRBV15	TRBJ2-3	TRBD2
CASSEGGVYNEQFF	TGCGCCAGCAGTGAAGGTGGGGTTTACAATGAGCAGTTCTTC	-	TRBV10-1	TRBJ2-1	-
CASSLASAQTGELFF	TGTGCCAGCAGCTTAGCCAGCGCCCAGACCGGGGAGCTGTTTTTT	-	TRBV11-3	TRBJ2-2	-
CAIRSTGDTGELFF	TGTGCCATCAGGAGTACTGGAGACACCGGGGAGCTGTTTTTT	-	TRBV10-3	TRBJ2-2	-
CASVRDRGQPQHF	TGTGCCAGCGTCCGGGACAGGGGTCAGCCCCAGCATTTT	once	TRBV2	TRBJ1-5	TRBD1
CSIDWTGHHNEQFF	TGCAGCATTGATTGGACAGGCCACCACAATGAGCAGTTCTTC	few	TRBV29-1	TRBJ2-1	TRBD1
CASSTDGGQSYGYTF	TGTGCCAGCAGTACGGACGGAGGCCAAAGCTATGGCTACACCTTC	once	TRBV2	TRBJ1-2	-
CASSYGTSGFYEQYF	TGTGCCAGCAGCTACGGGACTAGCGGCTTCTACGAGCAGTACTTC	-	TRBV11-2	TRBJ2-7	TRBD2
CASSVLTGTRATDTQYF	TGTGCCAGCAGCGTCCTAACGGGCACTAGAGCCACAGATACGCAGTATTTT	-	TRBV9	TRBJ2-3	-
CAISGFGDLGYEQYF	TGTGCCATCAGTGGATTTGGGGATTTGGGATACGAGCAGTACTTC	-	TRBV10-3	TRBJ2-7	-
CASGHRASHSGNTIYF	TGTGCCAGCGGCCACAGGGCCTCACACTCTGGAAACACCATATATTTT	once	TRBV9	TRBJ1-3	-
CASSSQGVEANYGYTF	TGTGCCAGCAGCAGTCAGGGGGTGGAAGCTAACTATGGCTACACCTTC	-	TRBV21-1	TRBJ1-2	-
CASSLTSGGGNEQFF	TGTGCCAGCAGCTTGACTAGCGGAGGGGGCAATGAGCAGTTCTTC	-	TRBV13	TRBJ2-1	TRBD2
CASGLAETAKVRGYTF	TGTGCTAGTGGTTTGGCGGAGACAGCTAAGGTACGGGGCTACACCTTC	-	TRBV12-5	TRBJ1-2	-
CASSPGLAGELFF	TGTGCCAGCAGTCCGGGACTAGCCGGGGAGCTGTTTTTT	-	TRBV6-5	TRBJ2-2	TRBD2
CASSAGTDTEAFF	TGTGCCAGCAGCGCAGGGACAGACACTGAAGCTTTCTTT	-	TRBV6-1	TRBJ1-1	TRBD1
CASSEGLAENNEQFF	TGTGCCAGCAGTGAAGGACTAGCGGAAAACAATGAGCAGTTCTTC	-	TRBV2	TRBJ2-1	TRBD2
CASSLESGGWTEAFF	TGTGCCAGCAGCTTAGAGTCGGGGGGCTGGACTGAAGCTTTCTTT	-	TRBV11-2	TRBJ1-1	-
CASSLTSGSYNEQFF	TGTGCCAGCAGTTTAACTAGCGGCTCCTACAATGAGCAGTTCTTC	-	TRBV27	TRBJ2-1	TRBD2
CASRPQGADTQYF	TGCGCCAGCAGGCCCCAGGGGGCAGATACGCAGTATTTT	-	TRBV4-1	TRBJ2-3	TRBD1
CASRPTGGRTEAFF	TGCGCCAGCAGGCCTACAGGGGGCCGGACTGAAGCTTTCTTT	once	TRBV10-2	TRBJ1-1	TRBD1
CASSLAPGQTYGYTF	TGTGCCAGCAGCTTGGCGCCGGGACAGACCTATGGCTACACCTTC	few	TRBV7-2	TRBJ1-2	TRBD1
CASSYSFTVQYEQYF	TGTGCCAGCAGTTACTCCTTCACAGTTCAATACGAGCAGTACTTC	-	TRBV6-5	TRBJ2-7	-
CASRDKIPEAFF	TGTGCCAGCCGGGACAAAATTCCTGAAGCTTTCTTT	-	TRBV15	TRBJ1-1	-
CASSMGNGAGNTIYF	TGTGCCAGTAGTATGGGGAACGGGGCGGGAAACACCATATATTTT	-	TRBV19	TRBJ1-3	-
CASSLAVAGGVRDTQYF	TGTGCCAGCAGCTTAGCCGTAGCGGGAGGTGTTAGAGATACGCAGTATTTT	once	TRBV7-9	TRBJ2-3	TRBD2
CASRDSGGLPLHF	TGTGCCAGCAGAGACTCGGGAGGGTTACCCCTCCACTTT	-	TRBV6-1	TRBJ1-6	-
CAWSRVDARSYNSPLHF	TGTGCCTGGAGTCGGGTAGACGCCCGCTCCTATAATTCACCCCTCCACTTT	-	TRBV30	TRBJ1-6	-
CAWSEIPGQDEKLFF	TGTGCCTGGAGTGAGATCCCGGGACAAGACGAAAAACTGTTTTTT	-	TRBV30	TRBJ1-4	-
CASSSFAGGMEQYF	TGTGCCAGCAGCTCTTTCGCGGGGGGTATGGAGCAGTACTTC	-	TRBV5-4	TRBJ2-7	TRBD2
CARQNYEQYF	TGTGCCCGTCAAAACTACGAGCAGTACTTC	-	TRBV9	TRBJ2-7	-
CASPGPQGRYEQFF	TGTGCCAGCCCGGGGCCTCAGGGAAGGTATGAGCAGTTCTTC	-	TRBV2	TRBJ2-1	-